What follows describes a single T cell receptor beta chain. Other DNA sequences within the sample encode an identical CDR3. TCRdb's copy holds only in-frame clones and misses some; the assay was immunoSEQ multiplex PCR. In the table there are fewer than 200,000 clones, more than 60% of which are singletons. This record comes from a study of blood T cell repertoires in COVID-19. Germline CDR1 and CDR2: DFQATT and SNEGSKA (reference sequence). Trimming took off 4 bases at V and 8 bases at J, with 8 bases between the two ends. The CDR3 runs to 11 residues. The chain couples TRBV20-1 to TRBJ1-4, with D perhaps TRBD1 (6 bases). This receptor was obtained from a man aged 55 to 70 with acute or convalescent COVID-19. The material sequenced was peripheral blood. The CDR3 nucleotides are TGCAGTGCTAAGAGGGGGGAAAAACTGTTTTTT. It yields the protein CSAKRGEKLFF.